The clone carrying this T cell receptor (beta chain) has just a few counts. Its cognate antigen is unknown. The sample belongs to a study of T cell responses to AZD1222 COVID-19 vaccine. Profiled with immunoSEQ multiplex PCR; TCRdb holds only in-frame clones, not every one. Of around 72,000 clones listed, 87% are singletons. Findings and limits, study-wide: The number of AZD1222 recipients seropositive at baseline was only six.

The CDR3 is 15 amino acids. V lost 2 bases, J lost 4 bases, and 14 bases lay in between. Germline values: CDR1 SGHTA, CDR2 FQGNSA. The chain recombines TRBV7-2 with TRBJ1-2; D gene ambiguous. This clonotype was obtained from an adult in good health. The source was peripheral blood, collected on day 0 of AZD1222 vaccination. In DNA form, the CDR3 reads TGTGCCAGCAGCTTAAGTGGCATTCCATCCTATGGCTACACCTTC. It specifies CASSLSGIPSYGYTF.